The clone carrying this T cell receptor (beta chain) was recorded only once. Its specificity is not known. CDR3 length equals 16 residues. Looked up from germline, CDR1 is SGDLS and CDR2 is YYNGEE. The V gene end was trimmed by 0 bases and the J gene end by 5 bases; junction bases not matched to a gene: 9. The data are from a study of Ad26.COV2.S vaccination and SARS-CoV-2 variants. The overall study: Into the muscle, Ad26.COV2.S was dosed once or twice, 56 days apart.

Repertoires were generated with immunoSEQ multiplex PCR, while TCRdb's copy carries only in-frame clones and drops some. The sample consists of a few hundred thousand clones, around 82% of them appearing once. Study results and caveats: Post-vaccination spike-specific CD8+ and CD4+ T cell responses reportedly had substantial breadth.

The treatment denotes: 15 to 20 received Ad26.COV2.S at low or high dose, single or two shots; about 5 received placebo; per-sample allocation not given. After the first vaccine or placebo injection, samples were drawn on day 63. The chain recombines TRBV9 with TRBJ2-5; 8 nucleotides agree with TRBD2. The sample consisted of peripheral blood, taken in a trial of Ad26.COV2.S vaccine versus placebo. The clonotype was recovered from a person between 18 and 65 years old who received the Ad26.COV2.S COVID-19 vaccine or a placebo. CDR3: CASSVAGGLNRETQYF. The CDR3 DNA sequence: TGTGCCAGCAGCGTAGCGGGGGGGCTTAATCGGGAGACCCAGTACTTC.